The 8 T cell receptor beta chains reported below all come from one sample, sequenced in a study of T cell responses to AZD1222 COVID-19 vaccine. Method: immunoSEQ multiplex PCR; TCRdb's copy keeps in-frame clones and lacks some. The sample carries about 110,000 clones, roughly 90% recorded once. The input for sequencing was peripheral blood, taken on day 0 of AZD1222 vaccination. The source of these receptors is an adult in good health.

The CDR3 nucleotides read TGCGCCAGCAGCTCACCTAGCGGGCTGCCGGCTACGCAGTATTTT. This sequence encodes CASSSPSGLPATQYF. The chain carries TRBV5-1 and TRBJ2-3; 8 bases agree with TRBD2. V was clipped by 3 bases and J by 8 bases; unmatched bases: 11. The CDR3 is 15 amino acids. Per the germline V gene, CDR1 is SGHRS and CDR2 is YFSETQ.

This chain uses TRBV28 with TRBJ2-6; 10 bases map to TRBD1. CDR3 size: 17 residues. Germline CDR1 is MDHEN and CDR2 is SYDVKM. Trimming removed 3 bases from V and 3 bases from J; junction bases left unmatched: 5. CDR3: CASSLDRGLVGANVLTF. In DNA form, the CDR3 reads TGTGCCAGCAGTTTGGACAGGGGGTTGGTTGGGGCCAACGTCCTGACTTTC.

V is TRBV6-5 and J is TRBJ1-3, with D possibly TRBD1 on 5 matching bases. Germline V gives CDR1 MNHEY, CDR2 SVGAGI. The CDR3 contains 13 residues. Trimming left V 6 bases short and J 1 base short, with 7 bases between. CDR3 in DNA: TGTGCCAGCAGCAGGGAGTCTGGAAACACCATATATTTT. Encoded protein: CASSRESGNTIYF.

The table lists this clone with a count of one. This chain links TRBV27 with TRBJ2-1, with 7 bases identical to TRBD1. Germline CDR1 and CDR2: MNHEY and SMNVEV (reference sequence). The ends lost 5 bases at V and 6 bases at J; junction bases unmatched: 7. The length of the CDR3 is 14 residues. CDR3 bases: TGTGCCAGCAGTCCCGACAGGGTTCGCAATGAGCAGTTCTTC. This translates into CASSPDRVRNEQFF.

V usage is TRBV18 and J usage is TRBJ2-6, with D maybe TRBD1 (6 bases). Germline-derived CDR1 and CDR2 are KGHSH and LQKENI. The CDR3 is made up of 14 amino acids. V was clipped by 8 bases and J by 0 bases, with 8 bases between them. The CDR3 DNA is TGTGCCAGCCGACAGGACTCTGGGGCCAACGTCCTGACTTTC. It yields the protein CASRQDSGANVLTF.

The chain recombines TRBV29-1 with TRBJ2-5; TRBD1 is a possible D gene (5 bases). V shed 5 bases and J shed 2 bases, with 18 bases lying between them. Germline CDR1 is SQVTM and CDR2 is ANQGSEA. The CDR3 totals 15 residues. The CDR3 loop is CSVSEQGPVQETQYF. CDR3 bases: TGCAGCGTTTCAGAGCAGGGTCCCGTTCAAGAGACCCAGTACTTC.

A single count supports this clone. This chain uses TRBV14 with TRBJ1-5; D might be TRBD1 (6 bases). The CDR3 runs to 17 residues. Trimming shortened V by 3 bases and J by 2 bases, and 17 bases separated the two germline ends. In germline, CDR1 is SGHDN, CDR2 FVKESK. The DNA of the CDR3 is TGTGCCAGCAGCCAGCTCAGGGGCTTCCGCCGCAATCAGCCCCAGCATTTT. Residues: CASSQLRGFRRNQPQHF. The whole variable domain, filled in from reference TRBV14 and TRBJ1-5, reads EAGVTQFPSHSVIEKGQTVTLRCDPISGHDNLYWYRRVMGKEIKFLLHFVKESKQDESGMPNNRFLAERTGGTYSTLKVQPAELEDSGVYFCASSQLRGFRRNQPQHFGDGTRLSIL.

This clone has only one observation. The V gene is TRBV19, the J gene TRBJ1-4, with TRBD1 identical over 8 bases. The germline V gene encodes CDR1 LNHDA and CDR2 SQIVND (reference sequence). The junction had 12 bases not matched to a gene; V was cut back by 3 bases and J by 0 bases. The CDR3 length is 19 residues. The CDR3 here is CASSIGFWQGAATNEKLFF. CDR3 nucleotide sequence: TGTGCCAGTAGTATTGGTTTCTGGCAGGGGGCCGCAACTAATGAAAAACTGTTTTTT.